This T cell receptor beta chain is from a study of OX40 agonist ivuxolimab in advanced cancers. Findings of the study overall: Expanded clones belonging to CD8+ T cells outnumbered, on average, those of CD4+.

Turning to this clone: What it binds is unknown.

TCRdb's copy holds only in-frame clones and misses some; the assay was immunoSEQ multiplex PCR. The sample contains 55,000 to 85,000 clones, approximately 90% of which appear only once. CDR1 PRHDT and CDR2 FYEKMQ come from the germline V gene (reference sequence). The CDR3 covers 15 residues. The J segment lost 8 bases and the V segment lost 1 base, leaving 3 bases of the junction unmatched. Patients who had autoimmune disease history or got systemic immunosuppression were left out. This chain uses TRBV13 with TRBJ2-1; TRBD1 matches 12 bases. This TCR was recovered from an adult with an advanced solid tumor such as melanoma, head and neck, liver or kidney cancer. Source: CD4+ or CD8+ T cells sorted from blood, taken in a trial of the OX40 agonist ivuxolimab. CDR3 sequence reads: CASSLVGQGADEQFF. CDR3 nucleotides: TGTGCCAGCAGCTTAGTGGGACAGGGGGCCGATGAGCAGTTCTTC.